One and the same sample provided the 30 T cell receptor beta chains below, sequenced in a study of blood T cell repertoires in COVID-19. TCRdb keeps only in-frame clones here, not all; method: immunoSEQ multiplex PCR. The sample comprises about 230,000 clones, 85% to 90% of which are singletons, and around a tenth rests with the top ten. Specimen: peripheral blood. Receptors were obtained from a middle-aged man with COVID-19, enrolled during active disease.

The chain employs TRBV7-9 and TRBJ1-4; no definite D call. CDR1 is SEHNR and CDR2 is FQNEAQ in the germline V gene (reference sequence). This CDR3 is built from 18 residues. The ends were cut back, 5 bases at V and 0 bases at J, with 19 bases in the middle. Here the CDR3 DNA reads TGTGCCAGCAGCCTCCCCGGGTTGGTACAAGCAACTAATGAAAAACTGTTTTTT. Translating it yields CASSLPGLVQATNEKLFF.

J is TRBJ2-3 and V is TRBV29-1; tentatively, D is TRBD2 (5 bases). Trimming removed 3 bases at V and 6 bases at J, with 10 bases between. The CDR3 has 12 residues. CDR1 and CDR2 from the germline V gene are SQVTM and ANQGSEA. CDR3 nucleotide sequence: TGCAGCGTTGACCCGGGCGGGGATACGCAGTATTTT. Translated: CSVDPGGDTQYF.

V usage is TRBV6-5 and J usage is TRBJ2-1, with 13 bases that match TRBD2. CDR1 and CDR2 from the germline V gene are MNHEY and SVGAGI. The CDR3 runs 14 residues. V gave up 6 bases and J gave up 6 bases; unmatched junction bases: 2. CDR3 amino acids: CASRGTSGANEQFF. The CDR3 coding sequence is TGTGCCAGCAGGGGGACTAGCGGGGCCAATGAGCAGTTCTTC.

The chain's CDR3 is CASSPGTAGNTIYF. DNA for the CDR3: TGTGCCAGCTCACCCGGGACAGCCGGAAACACCATATATTTT. This chain uses TRBV18 with TRBJ1-3, with 7 nucleotides matching TRBD1. The CDR3 loop spans 14 amino acids. The V gene end was trimmed by 3 bases and the J gene end by 4 bases; junction bases not matched to a gene: 3. Germline CDR1 KGHSH, CDR2 LQKENI.

The rearrangement joins TRBV7-9 to TRBJ2-5, with 11 bases fitting TRBD1. Trimming at V came to 6 bases and at J to 2 bases, leaving 8 bases not matched to a gene. The germline gives CDR1 SEHNR, CDR2 FQNEAQ (reference sequence). The CDR3 length is 16 residues. For the CDR3, the DNA is TGTGCCAGCAGACGACGGACAGGGGGCCTTCAAGAGACCCAGTACTTC. Encoded protein: CASRRRTGGLQETQYF.

V is TRBV29-1 and J is TRBJ1-3; the D gene is possibly TRBD1 (6 bases). Germline V gives CDR1 SQVTM, CDR2 ANQGSEA. This CDR3 has 14 residues. V was pared by 3 bases and J by 4 bases, with 13 bases between. The CDR3 DNA is TGCAGCGTTGAGGACAGCTTCAGGGGAAACACCATATATTTT. This translates into CSVEDSFRGNTIYF.

The rearrangement uses TRBV6-5 and TRBJ2-1, with a tentative D call TRBD2 (7 bases). The CDR3 covers 14 residues. V shed 8 bases and J shed 4 bases, with 15 bases lying between them. Germline V gene sequence: CDR1 MNHEY, CDR2 SVGAGI. This CDR3 is CASGKGEGYNEQFF. DNA for the CDR3: TGTGCCAGCGGGAAGGGGGAGGGGTACAATGAGCAGTTCTTC.

This sequence joins TRBV12-3 or TRBV12-4 and TRBJ1-1; tentative D call: TRBD1 (6 bases). The CDR3 spans 12 residues. V dropped 5 bases and J dropped 9 bases, with 13 bases sitting between them. CDR3 loop: CASSVGTQKAFF. The CDR3, as DNA: TGTGCCAGCAGTGTCGGGACACAGAAAGCTTTCTTT.

This clone was found once. The chain carries TRBV7-2 and TRBJ1-5; 7 bases are shared with TRBD1. J was trimmed by 7 bases and V by 4 bases; bases with no gene match: 10. The CDR3 is made up of 15 amino acids. The germline gives CDR1 SGHTA, CDR2 FQGNSA. The CDR3 DNA reads TGTGCCAGCAGCTCGTCCGGGACAGCAGCCCAGCCCCAGCATTTT. This encodes CASSSSGTAAQPQHF.

This clone was seen a single time. The chain uses TRBV5-1 and TRBJ1-2, with 7 bases fitting TRBD1. Germline V gene data show CDR1 as SGHRS and CDR2 as YFSETQ. Trimming at V came to 6 bases and at J to 3 bases, leaving 8 bases not matched to a gene. The CDR3 totals 14 residues. The CDR3 region has the DNA TGCGCCAGCACCTCCATAGGGGGCGACTATGGCTACACCTTC. Residues: CASTSIGGDYGYTF.

This clone showed up just once. This chain connects TRBV6-2 or TRBV6-3 to TRBJ2-7; 12 nucleotides match TRBD2. The junction had 1 base not matched to a gene; V was cut back by 4 bases and J by 3 bases. The CDR3 covers 14 residues. Per the germline V gene, CDR1 is MNHEY and CDR2 is SVGEGT. The CDR3 sequence is CASSLGLAGYEQYF. CDR3 bases: TGTGCCAGCAGTTTGGGACTAGCGGGCTACGAGCAGTACTTC.

The chain employs TRBV21-1 and TRBJ2-7; the tabulated D call, TRBD1, remains unverified against the DNA. TRBV21-1 is assigned pseudogene status. CDR3 length: 15 amino acids. The CDR3 nucleotides are TGTGCCAGCAGGGAAGGAGGGGGCTGCGGGTGCGAGCAGTACTTC. Its translation is CASREGGGCGCEQYF.

This chain links TRBV19 with TRBJ2-6; 12 bases agree with TRBD1. Trimming took 6 bases from V and 4 from J; bases not matched to a gene: 13. CDR1 and CDR2 from the germline V gene are LNHDA and SQIVND (reference sequence). The CDR3 spans 19 residues. The CDR3 region has the DNA TGTGCCAGTAGCCGCCCAGGGACAGGGGGCGCGGGGGGGGCCAACGTCCTGACTTTC. This codes for CASSRPGTGGAGGANVLTF.

This clone has only one observation. The rearrangement joins TRBV28 to TRBJ1-5, with D perhaps TRBD1 (5 bases). Germline CDR1 MDHEN, CDR2 SYDVKM. The V end lost 8 bases, the J end lost 7 bases, and 18 bases lay between the germline ends. The CDR3 length is 14 residues. The CDR3 DNA reads TGTGCCAGCGTTGGGGGGGGTGGGGAACAGCCCCAGCATTTT. This encodes CASVGGGGEQPQHF. The full variable domain, in which reference TRBV28 and TRBJ1-5 provide the parts outside the CDR3, is DVKVTQSSRYLVKRTGEKVFLECVQDMDHENMFWYRQDPGLGLRLIYFSYDVKMKEKGDIPEGYSVSREKKERFSLILESASTNQTSMYLCASVGGGGEQPQHFGDGTRLSIL.

This clone came up once. The V and J genes are TRBV20-1 and TRBJ2-1, with 14 bases that match TRBD2. The V gene end was trimmed by 3 bases and the J gene end by 5 bases; junction bases not matched to a gene: 12. Germline V gene sequence: CDR1 DFQATT, CDR2 SNEGSKA (reference sequence). The CDR3 totals 18 residues. The DNA for the CDR3 is TGCAGTGCTAGTTTTCTGCGGACTAGCGGGGGGCTCGACAATGAGCAGTTCTTC. Its protein is CSASFLRTSGGLDNEQFF.

V usage is TRBV2 and J usage is TRBJ2-7; TRBD2 matches at 7 bases. The J segment lost 3 bases and the V segment lost 4 bases, leaving 6 bases of the junction unmatched. CDR3 length: 14 residues. Per germline, CDR1 SNHLY and CDR2 FYNNEI. As DNA, the CDR3 is TGTGCCAGCAGTGGATCTAGCGGTAACTACGAGCAGTACTTC. It translates to CASSGSSGNYEQYF.

V is TRBV7-8 and J is TRBJ1-2, with D possibly being TRBD1 (6 bases). The V gene's germline CDR1 is SGHVS and CDR2 FQNEAQ. The CDR3 contains 15 residues. Trimming pared 5 bases from V and 3 bases from J, leaving 16 bases between. The CDR3 DNA follows: TGTGCCAGCAGCCTCCGGGACACCAATTACTATGGCTACACCTTC. Translation gives CASSLRDTNYYGYTF.

The chain links TRBV6-5 to TRBJ1-1; D possibly corresponds to TRBD1 (6 bases). The CDR3 has 14 residues. Germline CDR1 reads MNHEY; CDR2 reads SVGAGI. Between the trimmed V and J ends, which lost 8 bases and 0 bases, there was a span of 13 bases. The CDR3 nucleotides are TGTGCCAGCCGCCGACAGGAGATGAACACTGAAGCTTTCTTT. Its translation is CASRRQEMNTEAFF.

The rearrangement uses TRBV24-1 and TRBJ2-3; 10 nucleotides match TRBD2. Germline assignment: CDR1 KGHDR and CDR2 SFDVKD. V lost 9 bases, J lost 2 bases, and 22 bases stayed unmatched. This CDR3 is built from 20 residues. CDR3 region: CATPRNTAGGPGFFTDTQYF. The CDR3 DNA sequence: TGTGCCACCCCTCGGAATACAGCGGGAGGGCCAGGATTCTTCACAGATACGCAGTATTTT.

This clone was observed many times. The chain recombines TRBV29-1 with TRBJ1-1; D remains unclear. In germline, CDR1 is SQVTM, CDR2 ANQGSEA. The CDR3 has 11 residues. Trimming pared 8 bases from V and 4 bases from J, leaving 11 bases between. CDR3 sequence reads: CSSGGGTEAFF. CDR3 DNA sequence: TGCAGCTCGGGAGGAGGCACTGAAGCTTTCTTT.

J is TRBJ1-2 and V is TRBV21-1; the table's D call, TRBD1, was not checked against the DNA. TRBV21-1 is a pseudogene segment. The CDR3 spans 13 residues. The CDR3 DNA follows: TGTGCCAGCAGCAACTCAGTTAACTATGGCTACACCTTC. Translated: CASSNSVNYGYTF.

The chain uses TRBV5-1 and TRBJ1-3; D might be TRBD1 (5 bases). Looked up from germline, CDR1 is SGHRS and CDR2 is YFSETQ. The V and J ends lost 0 bases and 4 bases respectively, with 8 bases between them. The CDR3 extends over 14 amino acids. As DNA, the CDR3 is TGCGCCAGCAGCTTGGCCCAGGGAGGAAACACCATATATTTT. This encodes CASSLAQGGNTIYF.

This clone was seen a handful of times. The chain has TRBV4-2 and TRBJ1-2; no firm D call. V lost 0 bases and J lost 8, with 19 bases in between. The CDR3 extends over 16 amino acids. Looked up from germline, CDR1 is LGHNA and CDR2 is YNFKEQ. CDR3 DNA sequence: TGTGCCAGCAGCCAAGACCCGGCAGCGAACCAGCGAGGCTACACCTTC. It yields the protein CASSQDPAANQRGYTF.

This clone came up once. The chain links TRBV9 to TRBJ1-1; TRBD1 matches 10 bases. Germline CDR1 SGDLS, CDR2 YYNGEE. J was trimmed by 5 bases and V by 2 bases; bases with no gene match: 6. The CDR3 totals 15 residues. This CDR3 reads CASSVRDRGWTEAFF. The CDR3 DNA reads TGTGCCAGCAGCGTCCGGGACAGGGGTTGGACTGAAGCTTTCTTT.

The chain recombines TRBV7-3 with TRBJ2-2, with TRBD2 as a possible D gene (6 bases). This CDR3 region has 16 residues. Trimming took off 5 bases at V and 5 bases at J, with 18 bases between the two ends. Germline V gene lookup returns CDR1 SGHTA and CDR2 FQGTGA. CDR3 DNA sequence: TGTGCCAGCAGCCCACTCCCGGCGGGGAATACCGGGGAGCTGTTTTTT. This codes for CASSPLPAGNTGELFF.

This clone was observed once. The chain has TRBV7-6 and TRBJ1-1; tentatively, D is TRBD1 (6 bases). Trimming removed 2 bases from V and 5 bases from J, with 15 bases in between. CDR3 length: 15 amino acids. Germline loops: CDR1 SGHVS, CDR2 FNYEAQ. CDR3 coding DNA: TGTGCCAGCAGCTTATCTAGCGGGGGCTGGACTGAAGCTTTCTTT. Its translation: CASSLSSGGWTEAFF. The complete variable domain, with remaining parts taken from reference TRBV7-6 and TRBJ1-1, reads GAGVSQSPRYKVTKRGQDVALRCDPISGHVSLYWYRQALGQGPEFLTYFNYEAQQDKSGLPNDRFSAERPEGSISTLTIQRTEQRDSAMYRCASSLSSGGWTEAFFGQGTRLTVV.

The chain employs TRBV18 and TRBJ2-7; 9 bases are a match to TRBD1. The CDR3 totals 16 residues. The germline CDR1 and CDR2 sequences are KGHSH and LQKENI. The V gene end was trimmed by 3 bases and the J gene end by 1 base; junction bases not matched to a gene: 7. Here the CDR3 reads CASSPSRGTGSYEQYF. The CDR3 region has the DNA TGTGCCAGCTCACCTTCACGAGGGACAGGGTCCTACGAGCAGTACTTC.

This clone was detected once. The V call is TRBV6-5, the J call TRBJ1-5; 7 bases line up with TRBD1. CDR1 and CDR2 from the germline V gene are MNHEY and SVGAGI. This CDR3 comprises 14 residues. V gave up 9 bases and J gave up 1 base; unmatched junction bases: 6. The CDR3 DNA reads as TGTGCCAGTGTGGAGGGGGCGAGCAATCAGCCCCAGCATTTT. Translating gives CASVEGASNQPQHF.

The CDR3 here is CASSHLGPGGSYEQYF. The CDR3 DNA reads TGTGCCAGTAGTCACCTGGGACCGGGAGGCTCCTACGAGCAGTACTTC. The rearrangement joins TRBV19 to TRBJ2-7, with 7 bases fitting TRBD2. Looked up from germline, CDR1 is LNHDA and CDR2 is SQIVND (reference sequence). The junction had 10 bases not matched to a gene; V was cut back by 5 bases and J by 0 bases. CDR3 size: 16 residues.

The chain uses TRBV6-2 or TRBV6-3 and TRBJ2-3, with D possibly being TRBD2 (5 bases). The CDR3 runs to 13 residues. Trimming shortened V by 6 bases and J by 1 base, and 8 bases separated the two germline ends. Germline values: CDR1 MNHEY, CDR2 SVGEGT. CDR3 sequence reads: CASSLGGTDTQYF. CDR3 sequence (DNA): TGTGCCAGCAGCCTCGGGGGCACAGATACGCAGTATTTT.